The source of this T cell receptor beta chain is a study of cytomegalovirus exposure and HLA in healthy donors. Findings of the study overall: Trimming of TCR beta V- and J-genes showed a link, identified in a later analysis, to a missense DCLRE1C variant. A list of 150 or so TCR beta chains associated with cytomegalovirus was given. As a later analysis revealed, the rate of TCR association differed by HLA locus, with DRB1 most and HLA-C fewest.

The sample holds a few counts of this clone. Its cognate antigen is unknown. V was shortened by 6 bases and J by 4 bases, with 12 bases between the two germline ends. The germline gives CDR1 MNHEY, CDR2 SMNVEV (reference sequence). This CDR3 is built from 14 residues. The PCR made use of 60 Vbeta and 13 Jbeta primers. Sequencing used immunoSEQ multiplex PCR; TCRdb keeps in-frame clones, though not all of them. The table records about 130,000 clones, over 70% of them present only once. This receptor was obtained from a woman between 55 and 75 years old in good health and CMV-seropositive. This chain uses TRBV27 with TRBJ2-2; tentative D call: TRBD1 (6 bases). Input material: PBMCs. CDR3 amino acids: CASRMGAGTGELFF. CDR3 nucleotides: TGTGCCAGCAGGATGGGGGCGGGCACCGGGGAGCTGTTTTTT.